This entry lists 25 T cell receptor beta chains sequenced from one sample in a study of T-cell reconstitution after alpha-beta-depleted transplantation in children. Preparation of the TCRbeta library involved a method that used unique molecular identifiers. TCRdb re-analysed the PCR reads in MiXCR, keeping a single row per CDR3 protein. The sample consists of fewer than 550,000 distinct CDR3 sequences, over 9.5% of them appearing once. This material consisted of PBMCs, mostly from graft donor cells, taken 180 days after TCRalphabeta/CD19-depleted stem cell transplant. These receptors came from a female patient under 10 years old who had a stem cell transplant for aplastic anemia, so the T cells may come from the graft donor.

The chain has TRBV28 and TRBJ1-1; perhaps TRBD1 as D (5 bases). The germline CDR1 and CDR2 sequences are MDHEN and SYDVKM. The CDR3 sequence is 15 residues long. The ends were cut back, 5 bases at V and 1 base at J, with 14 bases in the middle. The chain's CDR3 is CASSPTGSRNTEAFF. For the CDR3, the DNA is TGTGCCAGCAGTCCAACAGGCTCCCGGAACACTGAAGCTTTCTTT.

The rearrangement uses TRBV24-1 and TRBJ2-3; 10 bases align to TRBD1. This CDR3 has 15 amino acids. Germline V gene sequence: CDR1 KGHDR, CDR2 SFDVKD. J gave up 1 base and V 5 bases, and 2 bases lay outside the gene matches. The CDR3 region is CATSGGTGGTDTQYF. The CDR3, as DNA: TGTGCCACCAGTGGAGGGACAGGGGGCACAGATACGCAGTATTTT.

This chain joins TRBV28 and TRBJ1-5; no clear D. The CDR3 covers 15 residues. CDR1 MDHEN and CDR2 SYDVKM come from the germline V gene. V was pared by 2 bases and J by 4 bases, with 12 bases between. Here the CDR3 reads CASSLLSQQNQPQHF. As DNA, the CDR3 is TGTGCCAGCAGTTTACTATCGCAGCAGAATCAGCCCCAGCATTTT.

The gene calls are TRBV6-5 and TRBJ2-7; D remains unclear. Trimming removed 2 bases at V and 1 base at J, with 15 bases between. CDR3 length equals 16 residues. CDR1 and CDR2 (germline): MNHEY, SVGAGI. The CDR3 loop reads CASSYGGRSFSYEQYV. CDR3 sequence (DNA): TGTGCCAGCAGTTACGGTGGCAGGTCCTTTTCCTACGAGCAGTACGTC.

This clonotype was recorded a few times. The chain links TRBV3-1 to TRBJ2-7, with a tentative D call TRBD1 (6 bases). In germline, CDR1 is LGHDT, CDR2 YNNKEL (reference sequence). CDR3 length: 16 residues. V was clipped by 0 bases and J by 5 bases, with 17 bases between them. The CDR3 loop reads CASSQDKTGPADEQYV. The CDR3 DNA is TGTGCCAGCAGCCAAGATAAGACAGGTCCGGCCGACGAGCAGTACGTC.

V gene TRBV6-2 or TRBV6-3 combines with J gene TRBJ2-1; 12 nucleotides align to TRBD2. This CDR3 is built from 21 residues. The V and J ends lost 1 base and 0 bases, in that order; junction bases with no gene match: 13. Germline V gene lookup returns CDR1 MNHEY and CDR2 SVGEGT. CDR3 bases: TGTGCCAGCAGTTACTTCCTTCCGAGACTAGCGGGAGCGAGCTCCTACAATGAGCAGTTCTTC. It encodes CASSYFLPRLAGASSYNEQFF.

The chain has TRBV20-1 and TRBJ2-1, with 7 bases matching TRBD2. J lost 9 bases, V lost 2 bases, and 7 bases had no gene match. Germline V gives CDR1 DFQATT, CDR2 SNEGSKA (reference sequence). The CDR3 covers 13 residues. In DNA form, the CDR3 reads TGCAGTGCTAGACGGCGGGAGAGGAGTGAGCAGTTCTTC. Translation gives CSARRRERSEQFF.

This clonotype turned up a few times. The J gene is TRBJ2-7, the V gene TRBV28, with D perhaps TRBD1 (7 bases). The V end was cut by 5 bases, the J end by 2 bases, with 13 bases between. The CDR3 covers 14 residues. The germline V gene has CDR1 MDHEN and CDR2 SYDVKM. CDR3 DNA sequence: TGTGCCAGCAGTGCGGGACAGAGTCCCTACGAGCAGTACGTC. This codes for CASSAGQSPYEQYV.

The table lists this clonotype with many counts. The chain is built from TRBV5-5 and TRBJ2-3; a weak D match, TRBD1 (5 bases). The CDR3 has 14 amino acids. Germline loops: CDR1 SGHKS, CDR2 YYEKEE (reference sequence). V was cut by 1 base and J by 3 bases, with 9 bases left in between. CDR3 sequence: CASSLLQGTDTQYF. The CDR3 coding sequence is TGTGCCAGCAGCTTGCTTCAGGGAACAGATACGCAGTATTTT. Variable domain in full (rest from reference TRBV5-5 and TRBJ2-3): DAGVTQSPTHLIKTRGQQVTLRCSPISGHKSVSWYQQVLGQGPQFIFQYYEKEERGRGNFPDRFSARQFPNYSSELNVNALLLGDSALYLCASSLLQGTDTQYFGPGTRLTVL.

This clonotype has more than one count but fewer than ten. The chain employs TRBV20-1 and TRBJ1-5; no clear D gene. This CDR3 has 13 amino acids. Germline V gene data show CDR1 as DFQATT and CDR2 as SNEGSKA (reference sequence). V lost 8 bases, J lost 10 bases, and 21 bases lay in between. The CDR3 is CSPLGPPLSPQHF. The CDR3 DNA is TGCAGTCCGCTAGGCCCCCCACTGTCACCCCAGCATTTT.

CDR3 region: CASSVQGGGAYEQYF. The CDR3 nucleotides are TGTGCCAGCAGCGTACAGGGTGGGGGTGCCTACGAGCAGTACTTC. The V call is TRBV9, the J call TRBJ2-7; D is perhaps TRBD1 or TRBD2 (5 bases each). V lost 1 base and J lost 2, with 13 bases in between. The CDR3 is 15 residues long. The V gene's germline CDR1 is SGDLS and CDR2 YYNGEE.

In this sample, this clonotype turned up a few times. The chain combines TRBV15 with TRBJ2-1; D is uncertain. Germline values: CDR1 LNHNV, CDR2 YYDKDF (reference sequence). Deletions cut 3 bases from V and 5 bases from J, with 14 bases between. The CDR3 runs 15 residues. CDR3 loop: CATSSPYFPNNEQFF. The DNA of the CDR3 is TGTGCCACCAGCAGTCCGTACTTTCCCAACAATGAGCAGTTCTTC.

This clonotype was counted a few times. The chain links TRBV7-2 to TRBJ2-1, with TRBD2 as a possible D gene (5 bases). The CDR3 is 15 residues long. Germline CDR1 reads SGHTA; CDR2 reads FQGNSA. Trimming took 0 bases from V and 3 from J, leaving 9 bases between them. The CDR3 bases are TGTGCCAGCAGCTTAGCCTACGGGGTCTACAATGAGCAGTTCTTC. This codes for CASSLAYGVYNEQFF.

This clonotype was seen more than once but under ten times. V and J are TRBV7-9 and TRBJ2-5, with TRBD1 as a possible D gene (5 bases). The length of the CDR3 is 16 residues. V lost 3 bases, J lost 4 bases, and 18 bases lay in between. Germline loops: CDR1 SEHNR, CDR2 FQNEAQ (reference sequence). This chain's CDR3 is CASSFDSKIIIETQYF. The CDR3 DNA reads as TGTGCCAGCAGCTTTGACAGTAAAATTATTATAGAGACCCAGTACTTC. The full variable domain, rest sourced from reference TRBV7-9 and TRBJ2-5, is DTGVSQNPRHKITKRGQNVTFRCDPISEHNRLYWYRQTLGQGPEFLTYFQNEAQLEKSRLLSDRFSAERPKGSFSTLEIQRTEQGDSAMYLCASSFDSKIIIETQYFGPGTRLLVL.

The CDR3 DNA reads TGCAGTGCTAGAGATAGAACAGTTAACACTGAAGCTTTCTTT. Translation: CSARDRTVNTEAFF. The chain has TRBV20-1 and TRBJ1-1; D call uncertain. The CDR3 runs to 14 residues. Germline V gives CDR1 DFQATT, CDR2 SNEGSKA (reference sequence). The V and J ends lost 0 bases and 2 bases respectively, with 10 bases between them.

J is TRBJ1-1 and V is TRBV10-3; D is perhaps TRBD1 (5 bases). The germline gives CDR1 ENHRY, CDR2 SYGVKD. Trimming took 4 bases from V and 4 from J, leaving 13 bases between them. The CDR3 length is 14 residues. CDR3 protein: CAISAGGAATEAFF. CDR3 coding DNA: TGTGCCATCAGTGCCGGAGGGGCAGCCACTGAAGCTTTCTTT.

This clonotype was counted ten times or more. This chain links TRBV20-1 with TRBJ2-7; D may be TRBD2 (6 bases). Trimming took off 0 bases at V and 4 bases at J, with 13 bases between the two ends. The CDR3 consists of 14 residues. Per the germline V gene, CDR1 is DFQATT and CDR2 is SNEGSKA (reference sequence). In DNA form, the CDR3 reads TGCAGTGCTAGAGATCCCGGGAGTCGGTACGAGCAGTACTTC. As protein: CSARDPGSRYEQYF.

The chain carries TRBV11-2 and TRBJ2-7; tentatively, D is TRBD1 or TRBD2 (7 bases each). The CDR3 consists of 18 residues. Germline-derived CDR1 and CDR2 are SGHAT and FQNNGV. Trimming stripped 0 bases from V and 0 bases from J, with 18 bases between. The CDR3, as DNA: TGTGCCAGCAGCTTAGAAAGGGGGCTAGCGGTCGACTCCTACGAGCAGTACTTC. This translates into CASSLERGLAVDSYEQYF. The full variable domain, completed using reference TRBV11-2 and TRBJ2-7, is EAGVAQSPRYKIIEKRQSVAFWCNPISGHATLYWYQQILGQGPKLLIQFQNNGVVDDSQLPKDRFSAERLKGVDSTLKIQPAKLEDSAVYLCASSLERGLAVDSYEQYFGPGTRLTVT.

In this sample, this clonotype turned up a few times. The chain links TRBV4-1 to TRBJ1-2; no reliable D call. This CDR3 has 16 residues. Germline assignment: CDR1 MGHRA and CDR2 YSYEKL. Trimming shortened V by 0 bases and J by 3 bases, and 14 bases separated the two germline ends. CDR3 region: CASSQDPAGRDYGYTF. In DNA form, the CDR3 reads TGCGCCAGCAGCCAAGATCCGGCGGGTCGGGACTATGGCTACACCTTC.

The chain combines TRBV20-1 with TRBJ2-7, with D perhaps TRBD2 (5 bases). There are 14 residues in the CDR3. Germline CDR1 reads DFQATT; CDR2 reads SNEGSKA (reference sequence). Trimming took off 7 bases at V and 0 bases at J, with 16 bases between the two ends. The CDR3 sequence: CSEAPPGGSYEQYF. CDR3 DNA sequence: TGCAGTGAAGCCCCCCCAGGAGGCTCCTACGAGCAGTACTTC.

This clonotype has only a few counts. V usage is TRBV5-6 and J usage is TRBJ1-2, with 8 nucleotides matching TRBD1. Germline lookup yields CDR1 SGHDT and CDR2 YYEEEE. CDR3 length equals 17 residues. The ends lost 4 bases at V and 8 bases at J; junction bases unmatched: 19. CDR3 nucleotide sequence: TGTGCCAGCAGCCCTGACAGGGGTAATTGGTATAAGGGAGGCTACACCTTC. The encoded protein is CASSPDRGNWYKGGYTF.

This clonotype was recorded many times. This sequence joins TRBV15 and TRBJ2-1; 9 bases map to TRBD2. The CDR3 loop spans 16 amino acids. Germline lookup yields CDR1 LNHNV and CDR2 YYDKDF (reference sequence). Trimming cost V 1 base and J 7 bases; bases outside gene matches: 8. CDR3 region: CATSRVGLSGRNEQFF. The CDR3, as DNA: TGTGCCACCAGCAGAGTCGGGCTAAGCGGGAGGAATGAGCAGTTCTTC.

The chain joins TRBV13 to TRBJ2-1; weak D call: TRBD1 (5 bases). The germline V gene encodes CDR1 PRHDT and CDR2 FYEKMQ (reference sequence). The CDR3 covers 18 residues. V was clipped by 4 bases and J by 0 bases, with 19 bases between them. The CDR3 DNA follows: TGTGCCAGCAGCTCTCCCCTCTTAGGGGCCATCTCCTACAATGAGCAGTTCTTC. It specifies CASSSPLLGAISYNEQFF.

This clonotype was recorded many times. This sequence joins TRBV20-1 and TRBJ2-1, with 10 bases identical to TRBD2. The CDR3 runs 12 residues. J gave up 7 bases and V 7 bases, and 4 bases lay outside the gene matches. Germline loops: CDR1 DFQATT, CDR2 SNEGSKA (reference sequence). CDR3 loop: CSGWTSGNEQFF. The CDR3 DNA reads TGCAGTGGTTGGACTAGCGGTAATGAGCAGTTCTTC.

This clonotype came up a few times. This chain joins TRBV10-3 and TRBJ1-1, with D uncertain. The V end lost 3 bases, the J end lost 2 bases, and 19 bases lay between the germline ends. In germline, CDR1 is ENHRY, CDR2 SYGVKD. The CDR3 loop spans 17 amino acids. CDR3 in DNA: TGTGCCATCAGTGAAAGCCCAGGAGCAAACATCAACACTGAAGCTTTCTTT. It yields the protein CAISESPGANINTEAFF.